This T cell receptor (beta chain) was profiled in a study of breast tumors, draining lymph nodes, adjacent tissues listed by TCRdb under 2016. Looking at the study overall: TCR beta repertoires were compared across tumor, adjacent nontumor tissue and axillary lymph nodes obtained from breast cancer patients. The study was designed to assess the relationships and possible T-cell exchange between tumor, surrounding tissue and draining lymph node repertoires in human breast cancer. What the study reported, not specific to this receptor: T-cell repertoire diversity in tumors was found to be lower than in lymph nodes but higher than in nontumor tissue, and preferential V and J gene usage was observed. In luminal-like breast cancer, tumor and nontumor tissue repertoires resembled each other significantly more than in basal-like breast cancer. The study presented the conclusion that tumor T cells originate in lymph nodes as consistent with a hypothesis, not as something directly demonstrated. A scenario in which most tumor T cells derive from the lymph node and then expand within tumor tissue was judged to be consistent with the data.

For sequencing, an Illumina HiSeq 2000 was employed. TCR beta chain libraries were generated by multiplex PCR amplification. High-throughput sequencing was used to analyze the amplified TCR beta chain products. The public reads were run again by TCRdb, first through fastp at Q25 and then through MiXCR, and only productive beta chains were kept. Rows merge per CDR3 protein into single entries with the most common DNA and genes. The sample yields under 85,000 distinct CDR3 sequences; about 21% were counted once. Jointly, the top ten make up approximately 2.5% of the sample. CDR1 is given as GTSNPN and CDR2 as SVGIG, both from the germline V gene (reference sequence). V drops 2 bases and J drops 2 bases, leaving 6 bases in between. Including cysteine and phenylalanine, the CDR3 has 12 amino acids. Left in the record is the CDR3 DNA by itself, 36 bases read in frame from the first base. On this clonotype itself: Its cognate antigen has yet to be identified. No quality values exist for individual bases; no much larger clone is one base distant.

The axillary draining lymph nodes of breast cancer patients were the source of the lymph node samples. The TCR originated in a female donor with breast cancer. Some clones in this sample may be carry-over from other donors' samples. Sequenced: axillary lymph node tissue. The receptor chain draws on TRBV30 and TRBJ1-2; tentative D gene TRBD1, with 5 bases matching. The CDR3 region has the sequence CAWSSGNYGYTF. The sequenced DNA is TGTGCCTGGAGTTCAGGGAACTATGGCTACACCTTC.